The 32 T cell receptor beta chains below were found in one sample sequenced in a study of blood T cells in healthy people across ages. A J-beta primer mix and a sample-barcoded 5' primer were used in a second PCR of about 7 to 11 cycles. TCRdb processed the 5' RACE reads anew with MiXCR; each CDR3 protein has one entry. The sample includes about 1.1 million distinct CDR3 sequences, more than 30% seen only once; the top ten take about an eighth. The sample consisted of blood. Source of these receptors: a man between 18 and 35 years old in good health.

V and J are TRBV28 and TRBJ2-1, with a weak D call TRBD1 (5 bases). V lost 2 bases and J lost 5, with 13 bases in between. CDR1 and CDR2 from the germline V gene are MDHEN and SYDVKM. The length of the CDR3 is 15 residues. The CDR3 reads CASSLHRDSDNEQFF. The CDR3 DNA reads TGTGCCAGCAGTTTACATCGAGACAGCGACAATGAGCAGTTCTTC.

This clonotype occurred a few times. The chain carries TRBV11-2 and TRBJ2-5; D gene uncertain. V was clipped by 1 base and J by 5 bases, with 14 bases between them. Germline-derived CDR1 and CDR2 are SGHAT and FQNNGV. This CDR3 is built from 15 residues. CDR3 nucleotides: TGTGCCAGCAGCTTAGCTGGGCAGCTGGGGGAGACCCAGTACTTC. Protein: CASSLAGQLGETQYF.

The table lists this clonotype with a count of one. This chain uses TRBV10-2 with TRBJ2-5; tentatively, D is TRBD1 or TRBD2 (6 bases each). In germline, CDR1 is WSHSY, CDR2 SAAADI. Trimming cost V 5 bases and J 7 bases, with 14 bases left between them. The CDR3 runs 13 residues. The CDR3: CASSIGGRGTQYF. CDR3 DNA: TGCGCCAGCAGTATCGGGGGCCGAGGGACCCAGTACTTC.

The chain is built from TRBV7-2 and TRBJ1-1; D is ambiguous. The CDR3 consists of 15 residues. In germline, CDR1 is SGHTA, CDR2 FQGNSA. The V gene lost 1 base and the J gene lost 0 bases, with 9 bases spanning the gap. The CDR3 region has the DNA TGTGCCAGCAGCTTAGGTCCAGAAATGAACACTGAAGCTTTCTTT. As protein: CASSLGPEMNTEAFF.

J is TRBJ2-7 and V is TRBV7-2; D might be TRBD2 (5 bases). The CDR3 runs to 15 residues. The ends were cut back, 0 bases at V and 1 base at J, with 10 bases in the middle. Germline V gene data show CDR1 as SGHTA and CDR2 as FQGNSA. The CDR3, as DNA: TGTGCCAGCAGCTTAGCAGCGGCAACATCCTACGAGCAGTACTTC. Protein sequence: CASSLAAATSYEQYF. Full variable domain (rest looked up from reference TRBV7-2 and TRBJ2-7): GAGVSQSPSNKVTEKGKDVELRCDPISGHTALYWYRQSLGQGLEFLIYFQGNSAPDKSGLPSDRFSAERTGGSVSTLTIQRTQQEDSAVYLCASSLAAATSYEQYFGPGTRLTVT.

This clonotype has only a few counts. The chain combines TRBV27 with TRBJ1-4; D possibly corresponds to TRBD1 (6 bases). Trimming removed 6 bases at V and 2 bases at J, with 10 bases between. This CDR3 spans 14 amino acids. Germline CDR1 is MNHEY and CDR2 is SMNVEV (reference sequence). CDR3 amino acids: CASRNRVTNEKLFF. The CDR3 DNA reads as TGTGCCAGCAGGAACAGGGTGACTAATGAAAAACTGTTTTTT.

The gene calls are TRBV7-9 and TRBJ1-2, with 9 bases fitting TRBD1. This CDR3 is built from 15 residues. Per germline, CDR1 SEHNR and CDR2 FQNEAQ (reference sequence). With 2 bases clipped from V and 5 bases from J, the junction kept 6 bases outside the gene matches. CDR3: CASSLSTGGRYGYTF. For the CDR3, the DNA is TGTGCCAGCAGCTTAAGTACAGGGGGCCGTTATGGCTACACCTTC. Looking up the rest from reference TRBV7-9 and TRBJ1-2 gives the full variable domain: DTGVSQNPRHKITKRGQNVTFRCDPISEHNRLYWYRQTLGQGPEFLTYFQNEAQLEKSRLLSDRFSAERPKGSFSTLEIQRTEQGDSAMYLCASSLSTGGRYGYTFGSGTRLTVV.

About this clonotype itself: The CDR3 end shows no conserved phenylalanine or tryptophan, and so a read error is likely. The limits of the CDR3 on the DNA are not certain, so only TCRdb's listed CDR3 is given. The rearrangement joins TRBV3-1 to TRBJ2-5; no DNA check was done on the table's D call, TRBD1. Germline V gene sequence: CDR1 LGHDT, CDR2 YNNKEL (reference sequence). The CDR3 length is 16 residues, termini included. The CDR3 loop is CASSQTGQGSGYTFGS.

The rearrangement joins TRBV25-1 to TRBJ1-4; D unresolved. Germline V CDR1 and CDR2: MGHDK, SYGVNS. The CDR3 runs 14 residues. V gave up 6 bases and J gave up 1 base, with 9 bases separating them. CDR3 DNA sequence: TGTGCCAGCAGCCGGGGTATAACTAATGAAAAACTGTTTTTT. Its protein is CASSRGITNEKLFF.

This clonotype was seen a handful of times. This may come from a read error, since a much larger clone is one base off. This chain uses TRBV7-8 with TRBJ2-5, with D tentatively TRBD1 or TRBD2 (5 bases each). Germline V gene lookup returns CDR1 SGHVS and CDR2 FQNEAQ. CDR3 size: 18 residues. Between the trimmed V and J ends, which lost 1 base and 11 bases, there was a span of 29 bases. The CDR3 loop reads CASSLGWGGTLIGNEQYF. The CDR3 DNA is TGTGCCAGCAGCTTAGGATGGGGTGGGACCTTGATAGGGAATGAGCAGTACTTC.

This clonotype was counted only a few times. The CDR3 region is CASSFSTGSEQYF. Here the CDR3 DNA reads TGTGCCAGCAGTTTCTCAACAGGGTCCGAGCAGTACTTC. The V and J genes are TRBV27 and TRBJ2-7; a possible D gene is TRBD1 (6 bases). Per the germline V gene, CDR1 is MNHEY and CDR2 is SMNVEV (reference sequence). The CDR3 spans 13 residues. Trimming left V 3 bases short and J 6 bases short, with 12 bases between.

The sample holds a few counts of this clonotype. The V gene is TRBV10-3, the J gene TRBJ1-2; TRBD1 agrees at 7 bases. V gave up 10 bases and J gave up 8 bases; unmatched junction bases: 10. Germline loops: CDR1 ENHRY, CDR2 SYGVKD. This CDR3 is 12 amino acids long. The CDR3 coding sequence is TGTGCCACACACCCCTCAGGGGGAGGCTACACCTTC. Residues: CATHPSGGGYTF.

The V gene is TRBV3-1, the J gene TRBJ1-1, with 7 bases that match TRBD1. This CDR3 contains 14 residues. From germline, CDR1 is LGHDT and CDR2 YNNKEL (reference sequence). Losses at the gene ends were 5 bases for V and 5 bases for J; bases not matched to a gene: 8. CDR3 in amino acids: CASSFQTGITEAFF. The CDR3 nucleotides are TGTGCCAGCAGCTTCCAGACAGGGATAACTGAAGCTTTCTTT.

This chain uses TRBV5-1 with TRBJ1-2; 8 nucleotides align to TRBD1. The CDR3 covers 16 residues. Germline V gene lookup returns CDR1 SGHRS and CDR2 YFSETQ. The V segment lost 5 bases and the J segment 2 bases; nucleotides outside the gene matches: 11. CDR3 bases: TGCGCCAGCAGACCCAACCCGGGACAGGAGAACTATGGCTACACCTTC. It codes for CASRPNPGQENYGYTF.

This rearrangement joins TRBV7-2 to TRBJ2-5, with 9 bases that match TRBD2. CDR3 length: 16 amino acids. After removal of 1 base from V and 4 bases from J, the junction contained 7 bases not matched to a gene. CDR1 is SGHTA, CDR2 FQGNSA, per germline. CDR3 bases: TGTGCCAGCAGCTTAGTTAGCGGGGGATCTACAGAGACCCAGTACTTC. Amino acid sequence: CASSLVSGGSTETQYF.

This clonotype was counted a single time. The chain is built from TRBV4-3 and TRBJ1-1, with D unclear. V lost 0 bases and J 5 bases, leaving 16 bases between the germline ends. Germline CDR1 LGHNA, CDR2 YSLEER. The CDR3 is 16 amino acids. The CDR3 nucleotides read TGCGCCAGCAGCCAAGATGAAGGTCCCCCTTTGACTGAAGCTTTCTTT. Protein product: CASSQDEGPPLTEAFF.

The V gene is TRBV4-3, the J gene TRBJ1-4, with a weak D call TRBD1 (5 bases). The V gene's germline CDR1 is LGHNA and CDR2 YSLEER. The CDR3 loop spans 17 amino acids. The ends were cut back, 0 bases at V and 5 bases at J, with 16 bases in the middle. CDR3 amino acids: CASSQDWAGRANEKLFF. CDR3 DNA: TGCGCCAGCAGCCAAGATTGGGCAGGGAGGGCGAATGAAAAACTGTTTTTT.

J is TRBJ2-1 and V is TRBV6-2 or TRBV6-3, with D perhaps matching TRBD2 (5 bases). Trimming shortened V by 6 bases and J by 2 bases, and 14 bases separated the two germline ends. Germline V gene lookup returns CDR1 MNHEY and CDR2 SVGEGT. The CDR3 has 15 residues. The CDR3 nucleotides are TGTGCCAGCAGGGCTCTCCGGGGTGCCTACAATGAGCAGTTCTTC. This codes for CASRALRGAYNEQFF.

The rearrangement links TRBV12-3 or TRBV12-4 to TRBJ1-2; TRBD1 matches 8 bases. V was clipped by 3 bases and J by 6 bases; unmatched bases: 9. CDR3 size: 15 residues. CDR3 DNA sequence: TGTGCCAGCAGTTTCTCGGACAGGGCATTGGATGGCTACACCTTC. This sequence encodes CASSFSDRALDGYTF.

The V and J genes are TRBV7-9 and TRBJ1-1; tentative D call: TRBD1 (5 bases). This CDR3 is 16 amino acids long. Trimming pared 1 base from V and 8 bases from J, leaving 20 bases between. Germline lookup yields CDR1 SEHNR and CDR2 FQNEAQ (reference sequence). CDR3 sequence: CASSLVMGRDRPEAFF. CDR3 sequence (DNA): TGTGCCAGCAGCTTAGTGATGGGACGGGACCGACCGGAAGCTTTCTTT. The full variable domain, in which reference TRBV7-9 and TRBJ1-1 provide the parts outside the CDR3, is DTGVSQNPRHKITKRGQNVTFRCDPISEHNRLYWYRQTLGQGPEFLTYFQNEAQLEKSRLLSDRFSAERPKGSFSTLEIQRTEQGDSAMYLCASSLVMGRDRPEAFFGQGTRLTVV.

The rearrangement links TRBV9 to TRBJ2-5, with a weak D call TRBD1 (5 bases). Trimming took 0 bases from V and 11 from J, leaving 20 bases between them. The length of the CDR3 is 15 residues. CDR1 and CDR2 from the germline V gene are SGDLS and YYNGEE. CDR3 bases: TGTGCCAGCAGCGTAGGAGGCAGCCCGGACAATGAGCAGTACTTC. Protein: CASSVGGSPDNEQYF.

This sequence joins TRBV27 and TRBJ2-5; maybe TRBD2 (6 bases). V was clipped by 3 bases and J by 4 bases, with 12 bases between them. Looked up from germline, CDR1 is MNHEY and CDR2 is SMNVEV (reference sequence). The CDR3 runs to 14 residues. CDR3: CASSLFRGIETQYF. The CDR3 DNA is TGTGCCAGCAGTTTGTTCCGGGGGATAGAGACCCAGTACTTC.

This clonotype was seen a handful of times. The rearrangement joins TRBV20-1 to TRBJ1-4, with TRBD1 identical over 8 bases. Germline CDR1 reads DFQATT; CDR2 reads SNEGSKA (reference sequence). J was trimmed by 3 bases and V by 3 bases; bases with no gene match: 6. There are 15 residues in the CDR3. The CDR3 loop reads CSARRDRGANEKLFF. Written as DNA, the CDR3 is TGCAGTGCTAGGAGAGACAGGGGAGCTAATGAAAAACTGTTTTTT.

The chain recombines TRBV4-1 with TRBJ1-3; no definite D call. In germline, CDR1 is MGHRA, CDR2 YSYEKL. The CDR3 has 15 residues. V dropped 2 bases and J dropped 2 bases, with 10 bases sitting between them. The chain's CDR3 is CASSQSGWPGNTIYF. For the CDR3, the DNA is TGCGCCAGCAGCCAATCGGGCTGGCCTGGAAACACCATATATTTT.

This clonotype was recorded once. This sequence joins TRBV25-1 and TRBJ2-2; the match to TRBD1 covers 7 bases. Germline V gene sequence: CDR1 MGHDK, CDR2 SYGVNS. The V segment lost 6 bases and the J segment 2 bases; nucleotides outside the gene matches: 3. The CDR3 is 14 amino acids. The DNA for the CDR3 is TGTGCCAGCAGGAACAGGGGAAACACCGGGGAGCTGTTTTTT. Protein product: CASRNRGNTGELFF.

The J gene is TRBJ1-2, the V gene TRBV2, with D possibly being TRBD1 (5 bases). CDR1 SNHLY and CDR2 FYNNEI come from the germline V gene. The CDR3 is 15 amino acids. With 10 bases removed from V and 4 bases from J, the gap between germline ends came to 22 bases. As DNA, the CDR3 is TGTGCCAACCCGAGCAGTAGAGCAGGGAGCTATGGCTACACCTTC. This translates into CANPSSRAGSYGYTF.

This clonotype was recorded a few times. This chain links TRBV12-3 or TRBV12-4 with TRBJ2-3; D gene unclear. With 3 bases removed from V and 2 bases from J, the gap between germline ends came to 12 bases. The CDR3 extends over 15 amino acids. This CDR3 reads CASSFAASPTDTQYF. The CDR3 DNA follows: TGTGCCAGCAGTTTTGCAGCCAGTCCCACAGATACGCAGTATTTT.

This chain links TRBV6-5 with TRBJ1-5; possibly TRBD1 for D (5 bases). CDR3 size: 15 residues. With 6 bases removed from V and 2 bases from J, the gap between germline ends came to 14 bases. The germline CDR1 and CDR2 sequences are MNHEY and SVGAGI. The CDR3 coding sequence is TGTGCCAGCAGCCAAGGGAGGGGAGGCAATCAGCCCCAGCATTTT. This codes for CASSQGRGGNQPQHF.

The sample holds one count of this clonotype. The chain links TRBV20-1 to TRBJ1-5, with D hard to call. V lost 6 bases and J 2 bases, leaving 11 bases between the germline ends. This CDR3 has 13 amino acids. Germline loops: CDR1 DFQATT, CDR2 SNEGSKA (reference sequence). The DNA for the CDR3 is TGCAGTGCCCGGCCAAGAGGCAATCAGCCCCAGCATTTT. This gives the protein CSARPRGNQPQHF.

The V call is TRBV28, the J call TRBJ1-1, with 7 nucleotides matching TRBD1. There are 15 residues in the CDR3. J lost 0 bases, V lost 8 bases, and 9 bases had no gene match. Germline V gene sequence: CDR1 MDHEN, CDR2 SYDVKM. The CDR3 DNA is TGTGCCAGCCGCGGGACAGCTTCCATGAACACTGAAGCTTTCTTT. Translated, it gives CASRGTASMNTEAFF.

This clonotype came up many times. CDR3 loop: CSARRSYNEQFF. In DNA form, the CDR3 reads TGCAGTGCCCGTAGGTCCTACAATGAGCAGTTCTTC. This chain links TRBV20-1 with TRBJ2-1; D ambiguous. There are 12 residues in the CDR3. Germline V lookup: CDR1 DFQATT, CDR2 SNEGSKA (reference sequence). Trimming shortened V by 6 bases and J by 1 base, and 7 bases separated the two germline ends.

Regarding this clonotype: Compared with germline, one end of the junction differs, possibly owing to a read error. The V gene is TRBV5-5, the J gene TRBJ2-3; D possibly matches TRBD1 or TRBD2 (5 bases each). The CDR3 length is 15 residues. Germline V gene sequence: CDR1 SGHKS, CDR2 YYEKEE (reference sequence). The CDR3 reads CAGSLSGSFADTQYF. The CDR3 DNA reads TGTGCCGGCAGCTTGTCAGGGAGTTTCGCAGATACGCAGTATTTT.